This TCR beta chain was captured by sequencing in a study of shared clonotypes between healthy human individuals. This clone was found once. Different DNA sequences within this sample yield the same CDR3. Trimming removed 0 bases from V and 2 bases from J; junction bases left unmatched: 2. The CDR3 has 16 residues. CDR1 and CDR2 from the germline V gene are SGHNT and YYREEE (reference sequence). Measured with immunoSEQ multiplex PCR; TCRdb has only the in-frame clones, and not every one. The table has over a million clones, more than 75% seen once; the top ten hold roughly 0.55%. Sequences were obtained from memory CD4+ T cells from PBMCs. As to subset: CD45RA-negative fraction. The chain carries TRBV5-4 and TRBJ2-2; TRBD2 aligns across 9 bases. The sequence derives from a man aged 18 to 29 in good health. Some clones in this sample may be carry-over from other donors' samples. CDR3 region: CASSLASGVNTGELFF. The CDR3 DNA is TGTGCCAGCAGCTTGGCTAGCGGGGTAAACACCGGGGAGCTGTTTTTT.